The rows below give T cell receptor beta chains drawn from one sample of a study of TIL therapy for anti-PD-1-resistant metastatic lung cancer. Some clones are missing from TCRdb's copy, which holds only in-frame ones; the method was immunoSEQ multiplex PCR. The sample yields 95,000 or so clones, about three fifths seen once. Sequencing used tumor tissue, obtained at baseline. These receptor sequences come from a person between 30 and 80 years old with non-small cell lung cancer. CDR3s include the opening cysteine and the closing phenylalanine or tryptophan. D genes are given only for firm matches. Size values are once, few and many counts, or a class for expanded clones, and some rows have none.

. | few | TRBJ1-5 | TRBV27 | TGTGCCAGCAAGCGGGGGAACAATCAGCCCCAGCATTTT | CASKRGNNQPQHF
. | . | TRBJ2-5 | TRBV5-1 | TGCGCCAGCAGCTTGGGTAGCGCCCAAGAGACCCAGTACTTC | CASSLGSAQETQYF
TRBD1 | . | TRBJ2-1 | TRBV11-3 | TGTGCCAGCAGCCAACGGGACAGTACCTACAATGAGCAGTTCTTC | CASSQRDSTYNEQFF
TRBD2 | . | TRBJ2-1 | TRBV29-1 | TGCAGCGTTGAAGGCGGGAGCTCCTACAATGAGCAGTTCTTC | CSVEGGSSYNEQFF
TRBD2 | . | TRBJ2-5 | TRBV5-6 | TGTGCCAGCACCTACCAAGCGGGGGGTCTTCTTGCGGAGACCCAGTACTTC | CASTYQAGGLLAETQYF
. | . | TRBJ2-1 | TRBV12-5 | TGTGCTAGTGGTACAGAGGTAGAGCAGTTCTTC | CASGTEVEQFF
. | . | TRBJ2-2 | TRBV28 | TGTGCCAGCAGTCTACAAAGGGCTAGCGCTAACACCGGGGAGCTGTTTTTT | CASSLQRASANTGELFF
TRBD1 | . | TRBJ1-5 | TRBV6-5 | TGTGCCAGCAGCCTCAGGGGGCAGCCCCAGCATTTT | CASSLRGQPQHF
. | . | TRBJ2-7 | TRBV5-1 | TGCGCCAGCAGCAGCCGGGACATCTACGAGCAGTACTTC | CASSSRDIYEQYF
TRBD2 | once | TRBJ2-3 | TRBV10-1 | TGCGCCAGCAGTGAGACGGGGGGAGCCACAGATACGCAGTATTTT | CASSETGGATDTQYF
TRBD2 | many | TRBJ2-7 | TRBV7-2 | TGTGCCAGCAGCTTAGCGGCGCGCGGGGGGGGGAACGAGCAGTACTTC | CASSLAARGGGNEQYF
TRBD1 | . | TRBJ2-4 | TRBV6-5 | TGTGCCAGCAGCCCCCAGGGGGCAGACATTCAGTACTTC | CASSPQGADIQYF
TRBD1 | . | TRBJ1-5 | TRBV24-1 | TGTGCCACCAGTGACCCCAGGGGGGATCAGCCCCAGCATTTT | CATSDPRGDQPQHF
. | many | TRBJ1-4 | TRBV9 | TGTGCCAGCAGCGTAGAACCGGGGAAAAAACTGTTTTTT | CASSVEPGKKLFF
TRBD2 | . | TRBJ2-3 | TRBV9 | TGTGCCAGCAGCGTAGCTTTAGCGGGGGGGTACTACACAGATACGCAGTATTTT | CASSVALAGGYYTDTQYF
. | . | TRBJ2-3 | TRBV5-1 | TGCGCCAGCAGCTTCGATGGGGACTCCACAGATACGCAGTATTTT | CASSFDGDSTDTQYF
. | few | TRBJ2-2 | TRBV9 | TGTGCCAGCACCGCCGGGCTGAACACCGGGGAGCTGTTTTTT | CASTAGLNTGELFF
TRBD2 | . | TRBJ2-3 | TRBV2 | TGTGCCAGCAAGTTGTTAGCGGGGGGACCCACAGATACGCAGTATTTT | CASKLLAGGPTDTQYF
. | . | TRBJ1-5 | TRBV27 | TGTGCCAGCAGTCCAAAGCTCAATCAGCCCCAGCATTTT | CASSPKLNQPQHF
. | . | TRBJ2-1 | TRBV6-6 | TGTGCCAGCAGTTACGAGGGGACAAGGAGCAATGAGCAGTTCTTC | CASSYEGTRSNEQFF
. | once | TRBJ1-2 | TRBV28 | TGTGCCAGCAGTTTATCGACCTCTTTTTACTTAGCTAACTATGGCTACACCTTC | CASSLSTSFYLANYGYTF
. | few | TRBJ2-2 | TRBV4-2 | TGTGCCAGCAGCCAGGGGACGGCGACCACCGGGGAGCTGTTTTTT | CASSQGTATTGELFF
TRBD2 | . | TRBJ2-2 | TRBV9 | TGTGCCAGCAGCTTTAGGACTAGCGTGAACACCGGGGAGCTGTTTTTT | CASSFRTSVNTGELFF
TRBD1 | . | TRBJ1-2 | TRBV7-2 | TGTGCCAGCAACCCCCTTGGACAGGGTTATGGCTACACCTTC | CASNPLGQGYGYTF
. | . | TRBJ2-5 | TRBV7-9 | TGTGCCAGCAGCTTCGGGCAGCTGCAAGAGACCCAGTACTTC | CASSFGQLQETQYF
TRBD1 | few | TRBJ1-2 | TRBV28 | TGTGCCAGCAGTAAGGGGGGACAGGGAAGATATGGCTACACCTTC | CASSKGGQGRYGYTF
TRBD1 | . | TRBJ1-4 | TRBV5-1 | TGCGCCAGCAGCTTCGTGATTACTAGGGGGCGGACTAATGAAAAACTGTTTTTT | CASSFVITRGRTNEKLFF